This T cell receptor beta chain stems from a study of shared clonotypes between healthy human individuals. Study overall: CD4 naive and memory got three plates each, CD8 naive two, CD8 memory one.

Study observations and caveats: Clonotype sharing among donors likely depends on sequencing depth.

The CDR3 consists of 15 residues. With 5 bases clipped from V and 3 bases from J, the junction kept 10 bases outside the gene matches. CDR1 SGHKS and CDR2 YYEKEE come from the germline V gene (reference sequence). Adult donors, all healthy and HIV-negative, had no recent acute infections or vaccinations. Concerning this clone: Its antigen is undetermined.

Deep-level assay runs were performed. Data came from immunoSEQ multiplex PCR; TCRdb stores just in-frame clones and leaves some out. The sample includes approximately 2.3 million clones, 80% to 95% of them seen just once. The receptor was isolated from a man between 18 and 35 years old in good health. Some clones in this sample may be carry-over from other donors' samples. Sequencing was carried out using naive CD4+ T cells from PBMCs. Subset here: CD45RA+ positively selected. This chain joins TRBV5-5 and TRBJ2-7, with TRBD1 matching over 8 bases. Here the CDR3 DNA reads TGTGCCAGCAGGCACGGACAGGGATCAGGCTACGAGCAGTACTTC. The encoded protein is CASRHGQGSGYEQYF.